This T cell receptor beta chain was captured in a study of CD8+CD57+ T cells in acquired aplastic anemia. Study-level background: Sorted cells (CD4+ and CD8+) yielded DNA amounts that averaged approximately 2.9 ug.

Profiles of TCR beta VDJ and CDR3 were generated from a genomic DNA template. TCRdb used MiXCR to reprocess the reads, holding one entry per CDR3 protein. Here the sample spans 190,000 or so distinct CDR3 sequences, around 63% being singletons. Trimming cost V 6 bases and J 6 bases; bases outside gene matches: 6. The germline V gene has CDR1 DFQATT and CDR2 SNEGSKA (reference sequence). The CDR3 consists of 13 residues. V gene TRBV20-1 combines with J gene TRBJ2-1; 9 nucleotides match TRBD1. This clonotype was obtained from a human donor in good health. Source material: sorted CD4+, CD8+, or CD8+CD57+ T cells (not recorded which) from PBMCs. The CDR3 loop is CSALGTGSNEQFF. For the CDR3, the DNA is TGCAGTGCCCTCGGGACAGGGTCCAATGAGCAGTTCTTC.